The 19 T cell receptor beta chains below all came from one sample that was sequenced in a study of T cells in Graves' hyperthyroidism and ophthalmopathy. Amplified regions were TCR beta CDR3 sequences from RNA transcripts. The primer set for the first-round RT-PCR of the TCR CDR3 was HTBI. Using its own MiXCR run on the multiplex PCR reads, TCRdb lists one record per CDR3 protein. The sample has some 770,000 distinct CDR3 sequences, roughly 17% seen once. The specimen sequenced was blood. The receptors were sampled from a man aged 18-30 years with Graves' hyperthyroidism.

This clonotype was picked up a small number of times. The CDR3: CASSKRQGPYEQYF. The CDR3 DNA follows: TGTGCCAGCAGCAAACGACAGGGCCCCTACGAGCAGTACTTC. This sequence joins TRBV5-5 and TRBJ2-7, with 7 bases that match TRBD1. CDR3 length equals 14 residues. CDR1 is SGHKS, CDR2 YYEKEE, per germline (reference sequence). V lost 4 bases, J lost 2 bases, and 6 bases stayed unmatched.

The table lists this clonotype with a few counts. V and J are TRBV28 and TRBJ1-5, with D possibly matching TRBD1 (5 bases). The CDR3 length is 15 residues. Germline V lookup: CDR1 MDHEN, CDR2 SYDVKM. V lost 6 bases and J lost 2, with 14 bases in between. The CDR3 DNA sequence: TGTGCCAGCAGCCCGGGACTCAGGGGCAATCAGCCCCAGCATTTT. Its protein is CASSPGLRGNQPQHF.

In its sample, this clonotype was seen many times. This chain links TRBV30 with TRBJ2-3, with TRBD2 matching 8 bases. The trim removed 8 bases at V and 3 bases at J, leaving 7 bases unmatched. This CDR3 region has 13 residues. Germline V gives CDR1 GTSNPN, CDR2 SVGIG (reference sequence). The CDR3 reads CAQGLAGTDTQYF. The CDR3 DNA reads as TGTGCCCAAGGGTTAGCGGGAACAGATACGCAGTATTTT.

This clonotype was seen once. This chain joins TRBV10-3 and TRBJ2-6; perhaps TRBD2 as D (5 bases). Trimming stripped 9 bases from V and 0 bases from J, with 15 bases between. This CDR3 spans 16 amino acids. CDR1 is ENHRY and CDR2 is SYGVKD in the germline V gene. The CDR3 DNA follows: TGTGCCATTGGTGTGGGGAGTGGCTCTGGGGCCAACGTCCTGACTTTC. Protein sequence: CAIGVGSGSGANVLTF.

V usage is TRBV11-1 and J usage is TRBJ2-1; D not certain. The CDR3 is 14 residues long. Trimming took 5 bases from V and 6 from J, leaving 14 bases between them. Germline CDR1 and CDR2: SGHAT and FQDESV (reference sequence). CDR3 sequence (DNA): TGTGCCAGCAGCCGCCAGACTGGTTCCAATGAGCAGTTCTTC. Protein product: CASSRQTGSNEQFF.

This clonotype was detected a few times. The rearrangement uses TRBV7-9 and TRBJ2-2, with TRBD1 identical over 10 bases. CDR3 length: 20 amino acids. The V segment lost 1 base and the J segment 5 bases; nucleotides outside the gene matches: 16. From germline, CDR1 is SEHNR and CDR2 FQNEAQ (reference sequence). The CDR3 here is CASSLGINPGQGHVTGELFF. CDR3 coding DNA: TGTGCCAGCAGCTTAGGAATAAATCCGGGACAGGGGCATGTTACCGGGGAGCTGTTTTTT.

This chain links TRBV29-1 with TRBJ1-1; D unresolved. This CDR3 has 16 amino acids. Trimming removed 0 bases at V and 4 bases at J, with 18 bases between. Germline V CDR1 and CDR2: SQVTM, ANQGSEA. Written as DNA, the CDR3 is TGCAGCGTTGAAGATGCCCAGGCCGCTCTTGCCACTGAAGCTTTCTTT. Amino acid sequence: CSVEDAQAALATEAFF.

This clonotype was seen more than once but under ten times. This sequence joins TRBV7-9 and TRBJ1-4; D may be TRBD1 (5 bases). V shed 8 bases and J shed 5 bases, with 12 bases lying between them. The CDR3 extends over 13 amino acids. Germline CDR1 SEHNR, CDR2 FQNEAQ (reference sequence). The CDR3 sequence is CASSGTGNEKLFF. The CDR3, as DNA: TGTGCCAGCTCCGGGACGGGAAATGAAAAACTGTTTTTT.

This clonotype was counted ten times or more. CDR3 bases: TGTGCCAGCAGCTTCATTGGGGGAGGCTCCTACGAGCAGTACTTC. Translated, it gives CASSFIGGGSYEQYF. This sequence joins TRBV7-2 and TRBJ2-7; a possible D gene is TRBD2 (6 bases). Trimming took off 3 bases at V and 0 bases at J, with 12 bases between the two ends. Germline lookup yields CDR1 SGHTA and CDR2 FQGNSA. There are 15 residues in the CDR3.

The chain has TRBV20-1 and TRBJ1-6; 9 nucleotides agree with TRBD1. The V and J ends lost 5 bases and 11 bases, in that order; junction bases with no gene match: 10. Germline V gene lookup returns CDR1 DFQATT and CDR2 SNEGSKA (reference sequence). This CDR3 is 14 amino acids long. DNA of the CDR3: TGCAGTGCTGGAATGGGACAGGGCTTTCCACCCCTCCACTTT. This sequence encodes CSAGMGQGFPPLHF.

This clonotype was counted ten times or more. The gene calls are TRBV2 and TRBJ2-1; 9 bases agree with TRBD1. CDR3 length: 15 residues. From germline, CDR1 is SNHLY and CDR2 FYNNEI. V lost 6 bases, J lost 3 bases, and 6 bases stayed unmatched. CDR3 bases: TGTGCCAGCAGCGGGACAGGGCTATACTACAATGAGCAGTTCTTC. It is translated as CASSGTGLYYNEQFF.

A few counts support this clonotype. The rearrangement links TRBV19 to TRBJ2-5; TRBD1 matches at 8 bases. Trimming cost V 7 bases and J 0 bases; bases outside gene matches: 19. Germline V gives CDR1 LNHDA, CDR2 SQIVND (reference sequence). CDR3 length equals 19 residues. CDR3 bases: TGTGCCAGTACCAAAAGGCGGCACGGGACAGGAAAGTACCAAGAGACCCAGTACTTC. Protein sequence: CASTKRRHGTGKYQETQYF.

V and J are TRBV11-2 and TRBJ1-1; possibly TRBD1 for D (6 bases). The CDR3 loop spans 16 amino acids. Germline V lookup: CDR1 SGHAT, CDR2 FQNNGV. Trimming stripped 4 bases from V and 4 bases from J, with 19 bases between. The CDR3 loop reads CASSSNLQGPSTEAFF. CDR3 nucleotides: TGTGCCAGCAGCTCCAACCTACAGGGCCCGTCCACTGAAGCTTTCTTT.

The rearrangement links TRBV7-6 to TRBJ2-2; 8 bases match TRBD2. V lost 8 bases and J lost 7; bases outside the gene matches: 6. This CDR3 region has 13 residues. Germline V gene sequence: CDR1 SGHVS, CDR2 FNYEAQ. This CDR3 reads CASGTGGSGELFF. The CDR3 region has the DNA TGTGCCAGCGGGACGGGAGGGAGCGGGGAGCTGTTTTTT. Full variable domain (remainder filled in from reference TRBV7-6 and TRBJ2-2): GAGVSQSPRYKVTKRGQDVALRCDPISGHVSLYWYRQALGQGPEFLTYFNYEAQQDKSGLPNDRFSAERPEGSISTLTIQRTEQRDSAMYRCASGTGGSGELFFGEGSRLTVL.

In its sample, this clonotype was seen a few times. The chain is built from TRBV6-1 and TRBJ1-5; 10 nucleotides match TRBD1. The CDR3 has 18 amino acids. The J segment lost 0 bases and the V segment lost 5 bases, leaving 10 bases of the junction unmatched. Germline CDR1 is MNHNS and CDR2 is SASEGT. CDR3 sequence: CASSLRDRGSYSNQPQHF. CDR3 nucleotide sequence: TGTGCCAGCAGTCTCCGGGACAGGGGCTCCTATAGCAATCAGCCCCAGCATTTT.

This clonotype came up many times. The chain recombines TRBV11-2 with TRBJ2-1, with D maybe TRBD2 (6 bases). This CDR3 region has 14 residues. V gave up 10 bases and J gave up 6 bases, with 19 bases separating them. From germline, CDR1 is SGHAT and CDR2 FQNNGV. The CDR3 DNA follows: TGTGCCATCCCGGAGGGGCTATCGGGCAATGAGCAGTTCTTC. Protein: CAIPEGLSGNEQFF.

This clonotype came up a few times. The CDR3 DNA is TGTGCCATCGAGGGTATCACAGATACGCAGTATTTT. This translates into CAIEGITDTQYF. V and J are TRBV2 and TRBJ2-3; D possibly corresponds to TRBD2 (5 bases). The V end was cut by 10 bases, the J end by 2 bases, with 10 bases between. The germline CDR1 and CDR2 sequences are SNHLY and FYNNEI. This CDR3 has 12 residues.

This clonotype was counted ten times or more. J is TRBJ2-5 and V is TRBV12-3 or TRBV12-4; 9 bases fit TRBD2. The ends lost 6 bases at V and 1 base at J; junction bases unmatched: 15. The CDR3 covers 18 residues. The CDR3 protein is CASSPPVSVAGVQETQYF. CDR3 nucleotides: TGTGCCAGCAGCCCTCCAGTTTCGGTAGCGGGAGTCCAAGAGACCCAGTACTTC.

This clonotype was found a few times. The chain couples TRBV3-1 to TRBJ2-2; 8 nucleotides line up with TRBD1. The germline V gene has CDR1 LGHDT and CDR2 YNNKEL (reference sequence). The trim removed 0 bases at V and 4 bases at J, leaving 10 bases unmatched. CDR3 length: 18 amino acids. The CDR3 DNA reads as TGTGCCAGCAGCCAAGACCCACGGACAGGGACGGGCACCGGGGAGCTGTTTTTT. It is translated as CASSQDPRTGTGTGELFF.